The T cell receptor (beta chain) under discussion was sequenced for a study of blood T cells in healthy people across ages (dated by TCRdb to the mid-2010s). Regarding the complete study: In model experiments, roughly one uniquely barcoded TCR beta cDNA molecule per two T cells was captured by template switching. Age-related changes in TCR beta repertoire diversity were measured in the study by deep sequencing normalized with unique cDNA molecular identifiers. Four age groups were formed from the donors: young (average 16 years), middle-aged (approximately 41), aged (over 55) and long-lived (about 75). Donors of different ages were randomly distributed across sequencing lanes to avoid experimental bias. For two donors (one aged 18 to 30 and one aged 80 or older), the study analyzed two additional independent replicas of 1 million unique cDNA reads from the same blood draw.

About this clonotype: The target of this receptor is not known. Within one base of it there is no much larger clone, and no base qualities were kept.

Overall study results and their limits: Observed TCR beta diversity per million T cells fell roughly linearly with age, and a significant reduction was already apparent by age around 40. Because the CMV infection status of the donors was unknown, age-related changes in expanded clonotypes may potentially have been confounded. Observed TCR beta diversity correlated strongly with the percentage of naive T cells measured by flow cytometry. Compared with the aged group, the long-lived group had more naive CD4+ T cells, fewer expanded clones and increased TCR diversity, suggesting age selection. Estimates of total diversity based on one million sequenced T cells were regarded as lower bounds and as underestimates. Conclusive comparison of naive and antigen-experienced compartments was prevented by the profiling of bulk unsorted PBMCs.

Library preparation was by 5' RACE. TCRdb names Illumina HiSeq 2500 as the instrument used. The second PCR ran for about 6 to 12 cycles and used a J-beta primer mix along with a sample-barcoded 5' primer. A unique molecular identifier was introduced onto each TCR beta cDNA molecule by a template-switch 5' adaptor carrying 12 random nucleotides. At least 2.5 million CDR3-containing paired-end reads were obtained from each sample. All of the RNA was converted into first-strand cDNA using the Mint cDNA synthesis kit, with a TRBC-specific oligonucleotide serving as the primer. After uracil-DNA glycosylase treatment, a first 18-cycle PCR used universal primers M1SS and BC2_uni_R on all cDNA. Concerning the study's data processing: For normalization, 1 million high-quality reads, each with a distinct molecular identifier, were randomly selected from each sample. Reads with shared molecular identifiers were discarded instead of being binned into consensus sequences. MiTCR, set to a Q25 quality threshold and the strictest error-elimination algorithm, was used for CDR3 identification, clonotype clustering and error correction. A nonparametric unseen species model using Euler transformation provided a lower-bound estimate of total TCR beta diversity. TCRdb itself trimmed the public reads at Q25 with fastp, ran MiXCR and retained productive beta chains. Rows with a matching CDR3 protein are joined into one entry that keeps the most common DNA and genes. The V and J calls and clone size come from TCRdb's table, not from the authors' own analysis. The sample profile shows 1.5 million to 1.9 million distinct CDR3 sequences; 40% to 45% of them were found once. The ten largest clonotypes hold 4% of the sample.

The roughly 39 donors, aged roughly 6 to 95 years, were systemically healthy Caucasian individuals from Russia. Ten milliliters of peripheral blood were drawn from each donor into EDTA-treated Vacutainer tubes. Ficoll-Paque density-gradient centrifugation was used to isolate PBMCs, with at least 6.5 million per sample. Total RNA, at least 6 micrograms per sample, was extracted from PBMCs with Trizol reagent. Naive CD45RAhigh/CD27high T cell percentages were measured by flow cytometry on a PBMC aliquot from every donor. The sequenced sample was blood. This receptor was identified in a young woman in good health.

CDR3 region: CASSPRPGRVMRNEQFF. The DNA reads TGTGCCAGCAGCCCCCGTCCCGGGAGGGTAATGCGCAATGAGCAGTTCTTC. The sequence joins TRBV28 to TRBJ2-1, with 8 bases aligning to TRBD2. Reading the germline V gene gives CDR1 MDHEN and CDR2 SYDVKM. From the cysteine up to the phenylalanine, the CDR3 has a length of 17 residues. The retained sequence is limited to the CDR3, 51 bases, with the frame set at the first base. The germline V end is reduced by 6 bases and the J end by 6 bases; junction bases left unmatched: 16.